These 17 T cell receptor beta chains share one sample of origin, sequenced in a study of control samples from healthy donors and cancer patients. Here immunoSEQ multiplex PCR was the method, and the copy in TCRdb shows in-frame clones only, minus some. The sample lists about 160,000 clones; approximately 96% were seen once. The material sequenced was blood. These receptor sequences come from a woman between 35 and 50 years old in good health.

The V gene is TRBV19, the J gene TRBJ1-4, with unresolved D. The CDR3 consists of 13 residues. With 1 base removed from V and 7 bases from J, the gap between germline ends came to 7 bases. Per germline, CDR1 LNHDA and CDR2 SQIVND (reference sequence). CDR3 sequence (DNA): TGTGCCAGTAGTATAGGGCGGTCTGAAAAACTGTTTTTT. Translated: CASSIGRSEKLFF.

The chain recombines TRBV3-1 (or the pseudogene TRBV3-2) with TRBJ1-2; tentatively, D is TRBD1 (6 bases). The germline CDR1 and CDR2 sequences are LGHDT and YNNKEL (reference sequence). The CDR3 covers 17 residues. Trimming cost V 1 base and J 4 bases, with 19 bases left between them. The DNA of the CDR3 is TGTGCCAGCAGCCAAGGTGCTTGGGGTGGAGGGGGCTATGGCTACACCTTC. This encodes CASSQGAWGGGGYGYTF.

The rearrangement uses TRBV4-3 and TRBJ2-1; D is uncertain. Trimming cost V 0 bases and J 8 bases, with 8 bases left between them. The CDR3 has 13 amino acids. From germline, CDR1 is LGHNA and CDR2 YSLEER. The CDR3 is CASSQEFRDEQFF. The CDR3 bases are TGCGCCAGCAGCCAAGAGTTTAGGGATGAGCAGTTCTTC.

The chain joins TRBV5-6 to TRBJ1-2; TRBD1 aligns across 10 bases. Germline-derived CDR1 and CDR2 are SGHDT and YYEEEE. The CDR3 runs to 14 residues. Losses at the gene ends were 0 bases for V and 5 bases for J; bases not matched to a gene: 1. The CDR3 DNA reads as TGTGCCAGCAGCTTGGGGGACAGGGGTTATGGCTACACCTTC. It codes for CASSLGDRGYGYTF.

The chain recombines TRBV12-3 or TRBV12-4 with TRBJ1-5; D ambiguous. The CDR3 runs 12 residues. Trimming removed 4 bases from V and 0 bases from J, with 1 base in between. The CDR3 coding sequence is TGTGCCAGCAGTTATAGCAATCAGCCCCAGCATTTT. Residues: CASSYSNQPQHF.

The gene calls are TRBV19 and TRBJ2-5; D is possibly TRBD1 or TRBD2 (6 bases each). CDR3 length: 13 amino acids. Looked up from germline, CDR1 is LNHDA and CDR2 is SQIVND (reference sequence). The V end was cut by 8 bases, the J end by 5 bases, with 15 bases between. This chain's CDR3 is CASCGGLGETQYF. In DNA, the CDR3 is TGTGCCAGTTGTGGGGGGCTGGGGGAGACCCAGTACTTC.

The chain recombines TRBV9 with TRBJ2-1; 9 nucleotides agree with TRBD2. The CDR3 is 16 amino acids. V dropped 4 bases and J dropped 3; count of bases not matched to a gene: 8. Per the germline V gene, CDR1 is SGDLS and CDR2 is YYNGEE. CDR3 protein: CASSPRTSVNYNEQFF. CDR3 nucleotides: TGTGCCAGCAGCCCCCGGACTAGCGTAAACTACAATGAGCAGTTCTTC.

The chain joins TRBV2 to TRBJ2-7; 7 bases fit TRBD2. In germline, CDR1 is SNHLY, CDR2 FYNNEI. J gave up 4 bases and V 7 bases, and 10 bases lay outside the gene matches. There are 14 residues in the CDR3. CDR3: CASTQSYGRYEQYF. In DNA form, the CDR3 reads TGTGCCAGCACTCAATCTTACGGGAGGTACGAGCAGTACTTC.

V gene TRBV19 combines with J gene TRBJ1-4; D is unclear. The CDR3 totals 16 residues. Trimming left V 2 bases short and J 0 bases short, with 10 bases between. The V gene's germline CDR1 is LNHDA and CDR2 SQIVND (reference sequence). The CDR3 bases are TGTGCCAGTAGTATACCTTCACATGCAACTAATGAAAAACTGTTTTTT. Translated, it gives CASSIPSHATNEKLFF. Full variable domain (remainder filled in from reference TRBV19 and TRBJ1-4): DGGITQSPKYLFRKEGQNVTLSCEQNLNHDAMYWYRQDPGQGLRLIYYSQIVNDFQKGDIAEGYSVSREKKESFPLTVTSAQKNPTAFYLCASSIPSHATNEKLFFGSGTQLSVL.

This chain joins TRBV18 and TRBJ1-5; D gene ambiguous. The CDR3 loop spans 14 amino acids. Germline V lookup: CDR1 KGHSH, CDR2 LQKENI. V lost 2 bases and J lost 6, with 11 bases in between. CDR3 DNA: TGTGCCAGCTCACCAAAGTTCCGGGCTCAGCCCCAGCATTTT. This codes for CASSPKFRAQPQHF.

The chain links TRBV9 to TRBJ1-6, with D possibly being TRBD1 (5 bases). This CDR3 has 15 residues. CDR1 is SGDLS and CDR2 is YYNGEE in the germline V gene. V lost 4 bases and J lost 5, with 13 bases in between. CDR3 nucleotides: TGTGCCAGCAGCCGTGGAGGGGTTCATAATTCACCCCTCCACTTT. This encodes CASSRGGVHNSPLHF.

This chain joins TRBV19 and TRBJ2-3, with 13 bases fitting TRBD2. Germline lookup yields CDR1 LNHDA and CDR2 SQIVND (reference sequence). This CDR3 has 15 residues. Unmatched junction bases numbered 2, after V lost 3 bases and J lost 5 bases. CDR3 nucleotide sequence: TGTGCCAGTAGTATCGGACTAGCGGGGGAAGATACGCAGTATTTT. This encodes CASSIGLAGEDTQYF.

The chain joins TRBV5-5 to TRBJ1-6, with TRBD1 as a possible D gene (6 bases). Germline CDR1 reads SGHKS; CDR2 reads YYEKEE (reference sequence). The CDR3 runs to 14 residues. Trimming removed 4 bases at V and 10 bases at J, with 15 bases between. This chain's CDR3 is CASSRTAADSPLHF. The DNA for the CDR3 is TGTGCCAGCAGCCGGACAGCCGCTGACTCACCCCTCCACTTT.

The genes are TRBV5-6 and TRBJ1-2, with 7 positions matching TRBD1. CDR3 size: 14 residues. The V gene's germline CDR1 is SGHDT and CDR2 YYEEEE. Trimming took 1 base from V and 4 from J; bases not matched to a gene: 4. As DNA, the CDR3 is TGTGCCAGCAGCTTGCCCCAGGGGGTCTATGGCTACACCTTC. It specifies CASSLPQGVYGYTF.

The gene calls are TRBV7-9 and TRBJ2-7, with D uncertain. The V end was cut by 5 bases, the J end by 4 bases, with 9 bases between. CDR1 is SEHNR, CDR2 FQNEAQ, per germline (reference sequence). The CDR3 sequence is 12 residues long. CDR3 amino acids: CASSRAAYEQYF. Written as DNA, the CDR3 is TGTGCCAGCAGCCGAGCAGCATACGAGCAGTACTTC.

The chain has TRBV5-4 and TRBJ1-4, with D possibly matching TRBD1 (6 bases). The CDR3 is 14 amino acids. The germline gives CDR1 SGHNT, CDR2 YYREEE (reference sequence). V gave up 5 bases and J gave up 3 bases, with 11 bases separating them. The DNA of the CDR3 is TGTGCCAGCAGAAAGGACAGCCCTAATGAAAAACTGTTTTTT. Its protein is CASRKDSPNEKLFF.

This clone was detected only once. This chain joins TRBV9 and TRBJ1-1, with D uncertain. CDR3 length equals 17 residues. V lost 0 bases and J 0 bases, leaving 15 bases between the germline ends. Looked up from germline, CDR1 is SGDLS and CDR2 is YYNGEE. DNA of the CDR3: TGTGCCAGCAGCGTAGGATTAGGTGAAGGTTTGAACACTGAAGCTTTCTTT. This codes for CASSVGLGEGLNTEAFF. Full variable domain (rest looked up from reference TRBV9 and TRBJ1-1): DSGVTQTPKHLITATGQRVTLRCSPRSGDLSVYWYQQSLDQGLQFLIQYYNGEERAKGNILERFSAQQFPDLHSELNLSSLELGDSALYFCASSVGLGEGLNTEAFFGQGTRLTVV.